The 9 T cell receptor beta chains given below trace back to one sample, sequenced in a study of regulatory T cells in long-lasting Graves disease. HTBI primers from iRepertoire and Arm-PCR of CDR3 regions yielded the TCR beta libraries. TCRdb re-derived calls from the multiplex PCR reads in MiXCR, one entry per CDR3 protein. The data show about 530,000 distinct CDR3 sequences, roughly a sixth seen once. Regarding time point: newly diagnosed GD, antithyroid drugs for less than 3 months. There was RNA extracted from PBMCs, and the TCR library was made from it. This sample also appeared in a second study, on T cells in Graves' hyperthyroidism and ophthalmopathy.

Sample: peripheral blood mononuclear cells (PBMCs), taken at new diagnosis, from a patient treated with antithyroid drugs. Receptors originate from a woman between 40 and 65 years old with Graves disease.

This clonotype appeared a few times. A junction boundary mismatches the germline segment, possibly from a read error. The V gene is TRBV20-1, the J gene TRBJ2-1; D unclear. Germline V lookup: CDR1 DFQATT, CDR2 SNEGSKA (reference sequence). CDR3 length: 14 residues. CDR3 bases: TGCAGTGCCGGCACGGTTAGCTCCTACAATGTGCAGTTCTTC. Amino acid sequence: CSAGTVSSYNVQFF.

This clonotype turned up a few times. The chain couples TRBV2 to TRBJ1-2, with D possibly matching TRBD1 (6 bases). Between the trimmed V and J ends, which lost 5 bases and 0 bases, there was a span of 25 bases. CDR3 size: 19 residues. Germline-derived CDR1 and CDR2 are SNHLY and FYNNEI. CDR3 residues: CASSRVVGGPDTSNYGYTF. The DNA for the CDR3 is TGTGCCAGCAGTCGTGTAGTAGGGGGACCTGACACCTCTAACTATGGCTACACCTTC.

This clonotype has at least ten counts. The chain employs TRBV4-1 and TRBJ2-5; the match to TRBD1 covers 9 bases. This CDR3 contains 15 residues. Germline values: CDR1 MGHRA, CDR2 YSYEKL. V lost 0 bases and J lost 4; bases outside the gene matches: 3. The CDR3 coding sequence is TGCGCCAGCAGCCAAGAGGGGACAGGGCGAGAGACCCAGTACTTC. This sequence encodes CASSQEGTGRETQYF.

This clonotype was observed many times. This chain joins TRBV6-1 and TRBJ1-1; D is ambiguous. Between the trimmed V and J ends, which lost 8 bases and 0 bases, there was a span of 16 bases. CDR1 is MNHNS and CDR2 is SASEGT in the germline V gene. This CDR3 comprises 15 residues. The CDR3 region has the DNA TGTGCCAGCCATCGTTCTTTAGACGTGAACACTGAAGCTTTCTTT. The encoded protein is CASHRSLDVNTEAFF.

This clonotype was seen ten or more times. The rearrangement links TRBV28 to TRBJ1-2, with unresolved D. The CDR3 is 13 amino acids. Deletions cut 2 bases from V and 4 bases from J, with 8 bases between. Germline loops: CDR1 MDHEN, CDR2 SYDVKM. CDR3 sequence: CASSLEELYGYTF. CDR3 in DNA: TGTGCCAGCAGTTTAGAAGAGCTCTATGGCTACACCTTC.

This clonotype was detected only a few times. V is TRBV6-5 and J is TRBJ1-3; D remains ambiguous. This CDR3 has 12 residues. V lost 2 bases to trimming and J lost 8 bases, with 7 bases between them. The germline V gene encodes CDR1 MNHEY and CDR2 SVGAGI. The CDR3 loop is CASSYGADTIYF. The CDR3 DNA is TGTGCCAGCAGTTACGGCGCCGACACCATATATTTT.

This clonotype was seen a handful of times. The V and J genes are TRBV6-9 and TRBJ2-7, with D possibly being TRBD2 (6 bases). Germline V lookup: CDR1 MNHGY, CDR2 SVAAGI. CDR3 size: 20 residues. V dropped 3 bases and J dropped 3 bases, with 30 bases sitting between them. The CDR3 DNA follows: TGTGCCAGCAGTTACTTAAGCCAAGCGGAGGGCCATCCTTCCTACTACGAGCAGTACTTC. Its translation: CASSYLSQAEGHPSYYEQYF.

The rearrangement joins TRBV2 to TRBJ1-1; 8 nucleotides align to TRBD1. Unmatched junction bases numbered 3, after V lost 2 bases and J lost 7 bases. In germline, CDR1 is SNHLY, CDR2 FYNNEI. The length of the CDR3 is 13 residues. The CDR3 protein is CASSEQGAVEAFF. CDR3 nucleotide sequence: TGTGCCAGCAGTGAACAGGGGGCTGTTGAAGCTTTCTTT.

This clonotype was observed a handful of times. The rearrangement uses TRBV12-3 or TRBV12-4 and TRBJ2-7, with D unclear. The CDR3 sequence is 13 residues long. The V end lost 5 bases, the J end lost 4 bases, and 12 bases lay between the germline ends. For the CDR3, the DNA is TGTGCCAGCAGTCTTTGGGAAGCTTACGAGCAGTACTTC. Protein product: CASSLWEAYEQYF.